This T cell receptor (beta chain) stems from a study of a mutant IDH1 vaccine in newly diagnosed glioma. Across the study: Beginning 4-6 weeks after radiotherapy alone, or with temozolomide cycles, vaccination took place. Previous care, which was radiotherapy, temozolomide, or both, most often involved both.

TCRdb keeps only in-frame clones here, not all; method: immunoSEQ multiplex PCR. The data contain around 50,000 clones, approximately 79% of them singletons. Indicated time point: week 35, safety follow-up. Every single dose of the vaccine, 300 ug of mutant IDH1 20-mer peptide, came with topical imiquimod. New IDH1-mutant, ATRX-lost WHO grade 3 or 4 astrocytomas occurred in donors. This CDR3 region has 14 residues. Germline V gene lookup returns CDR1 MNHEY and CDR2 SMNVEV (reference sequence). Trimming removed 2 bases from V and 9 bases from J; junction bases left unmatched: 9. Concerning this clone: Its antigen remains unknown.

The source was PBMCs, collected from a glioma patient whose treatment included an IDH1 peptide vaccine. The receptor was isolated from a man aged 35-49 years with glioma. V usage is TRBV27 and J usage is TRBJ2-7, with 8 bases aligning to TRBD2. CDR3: CASSLLGTREAQYF. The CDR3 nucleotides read TGTGCCAGCAGTTTACTCGGGACTAGGGAGGCGCAGTACTTC.